This TCR beta chain was recovered during a study of blood T cell repertoires in COVID-19. Sequencing used immunoSEQ multiplex PCR; TCRdb keeps in-frame clones, though not all of them. Among around 270,000 clones listed, around 90% were seen once. This TCR was sampled from a man between 60 and 70 years old who had recovered from COVID-19. Sequencing was done on a sample of peripheral blood.

The DNA for the CDR3 is TGCGCCAGCAGCCAAGTTTCCGGGACAGGATCCTACAATGAGCAGTTCTTC. Its protein product is CASSQVSGTGSYNEQFF. V is TRBV4-1 and J is TRBJ2-1, with 8 nucleotides matching TRBD1. The V and J ends lost 1 base and 1 base, in that order; junction bases with no gene match: 6. CDR3 size: 17 residues. From germline, CDR1 is MGHRA and CDR2 YSYEKL.